Listed here are 12 T cell receptor beta chains from one sample, sequenced in a study of CD8 T cells in ankylosing spondylitis. TCRdb re-analysed the 5' RACE reads in MiXCR, keeping a single row per CDR3 protein. Altogether about 340,000 distinct CDR3 sequences are present, approximately 15% being singletons, with the ten largest covering roughly 0.99%. The sequenced sample was blood, either unsorted or a sorted T cell fraction (not recorded which). The receptor set was obtained from a male donor with ankylosing spondylitis or in good health (not recorded which).

This clonotype was observed a handful of times. V gene TRBV5-1 combines with J gene TRBJ2-7; 8 nucleotides match TRBD2. The germline gives CDR1 SGHRS, CDR2 YFSETQ. This CDR3 region has 15 residues. The ends lost 6 bases at V and 2 bases at J; junction bases unmatched: 10. The chain's CDR3 is CASTRGGTPAYEQYF. The CDR3 coding sequence is TGCGCCAGCACCCGGGGGGGGACGCCAGCCTACGAGCAGTACTTC.

V gene TRBV6-4 combines with J gene TRBJ2-1; 13 bases are shared with TRBD2. The germline V gene has CDR1 MRHNA and CDR2 SNTAGT. This CDR3 is 17 amino acids long. With V trimmed by 5 bases and J by 9 bases, 13 bases remained unmatched. DNA for the CDR3: TGTGCCAGCAGTCGGGAAGGGACTAGCGGGATAACTAGTGAGCAGTTCTTC. Residues: CASSREGTSGITSEQFF.

The J gene is TRBJ2-4, the V gene TRBV12-3 or TRBV12-4; D not resolved. Deletions cut 6 bases from V and 7 bases from J, with 13 bases between. The CDR3 has 13 amino acids. The CDR3 reads CASRSPALNIQYF. CDR3 DNA: TGTGCCAGCAGGTCCCCTGCACTGAACATTCAGTACTTC.

The chain has TRBV5-1 and TRBJ2-3; weak D call: TRBD2 (6 bases). CDR1 is SGHRS and CDR2 is YFSETQ in the germline V gene. The CDR3 length is 15 residues. Trimming removed 0 bases at V and 1 base at J, with 9 bases between. CDR3 in amino acids: CASSLGRARTDTQYF. As DNA, the CDR3 is TGCGCCAGCAGCTTGGGGAGGGCCCGCACAGATACGCAGTATTTT.

This clonotype was counted a few times. The chain couples TRBV28 to TRBJ2-7; D is uncertain. The germline V and J ends were trimmed by 7 bases and 0 bases, with 10 bases remaining between them. This CDR3 has 13 residues. Germline assignment: CDR1 MDHEN and CDR2 SYDVKM. CDR3 in DNA: TGTGCCAGCACCTCCGGGTCCTCCTACGAGCAGTACTTC. Encoded protein: CASTSGSSYEQYF.

The chain recombines TRBV10-3 with TRBJ2-5, with TRBD2 matching 7 bases. CDR1 and CDR2 (germline): ENHRY, SYGVKD. V was clipped by 8 bases and J by 7 bases; unmatched bases: 4. The CDR3 is made up of 11 amino acids. The CDR3 nucleotides are TGTGCCATCTCGACGGGGGGGACCCAGTACTTC. It specifies CAISTGGTQYF.

The chain joins TRBV4-2 to TRBJ1-1; unclear D gene. There are 11 residues in the CDR3. Trimming left V 0 bases short and J 11 bases short, with 7 bases between. Germline V gene data show CDR1 as LGHNA and CDR2 as YNFKEQ. CDR3 nucleotides: TGTGCCAGCAGCCAAGATAGGTCGGCTTTCTTT. This sequence encodes CASSQDRSAFF.

This clonotype was counted a few times. The chain uses TRBV12-3 or TRBV12-4 and TRBJ2-7, with a weak D call TRBD2 (5 bases). The CDR3 spans 13 residues. V was trimmed by 2 bases and J by 5 bases, leaving 10 bases between them. This CDR3 reads CASSLILDNEQYF. Here the CDR3 DNA reads TGTGCCAGCAGTTTAATACTAGATAACGAGCAGTACTTC.

This clonotype was seen more than once but under ten times. The chain couples TRBV29-1 to TRBJ1-3, with D unresolved. V was trimmed by 5 bases and J by 4 bases, leaving 9 bases between them. The CDR3 is 12 amino acids. Germline V gene data show CDR1 as SQVTM and CDR2 as ANQGSEA. CDR3 amino acids: CSVRSDGNTIYF. CDR3 bases: TGCAGCGTTAGATCAGACGGAAACACCATATATTTT.

In its sample, this clonotype was seen many times. The chain is built from TRBV12-3 or TRBV12-4 and TRBJ1-4; D is unresolved. Trimming removed 3 bases from V and 12 bases from J, with 8 bases in between. This CDR3 has 11 amino acids. This chain's CDR3 is CASSLSYQLFF. Written as DNA, the CDR3 is TGTGCCAGCAGTTTGAGTTACCAACTGTTTTTT.

This clonotype turned up a few times. The chain recombines TRBV12-3 or TRBV12-4 with TRBJ1-2, with 7 bases that match TRBD1. The CDR3 is 14 residues long. The junction had 12 bases not matched to a gene; V was cut back by 8 bases and J by 6 bases. CDR3: CASRWGGGANGYTF. For the CDR3, the DNA is TGTGCCAGCCGCTGGGGAGGGGGCGCGAATGGCTACACCTTC.

The genes are TRBV5-1 and TRBJ2-3; no definite D call. V was trimmed by 0 bases and J by 6 bases, leaving 8 bases between them. There are 13 residues in the CDR3. The V gene's germline CDR1 is SGHRS and CDR2 YFSETQ. The CDR3 reads CASSLGVMDTQYF. The CDR3 bases are TGCGCCAGCAGCTTGGGGGTTATGGATACGCAGTATTTT.